Sequencing of this T cell receptor (beta chain) was carried out in a study of synovial regulatory T cells in juvenile arthritis (dated by TCRdb to between 2015 and 2017). Turning to the overall study: Among sequenced patients, a few were therapy-naive, one received methotrexate plus infliximab, about 6 received methotrexate, and one had no treatment information. The study compared the TCRbeta CDR3 repertoires of blood iaTreg cells, other blood Treg cells and synovial fluid Treg cells taken from matched patient samples. Although effector T cell subsets in the cohort were also sequenced for comparisons, the Treg dataset on its own covers only blood and synovial fluid Treg cells. The TCR repertoire comparisons covered Treg and Teff subsets from about 11 JIA patients with active disease.

What the study reported, not specific to this receptor: Across patients, iaTreg TCR repertoires were largely private and overlapped partially with synovial Teff repertoires and blood CPL repertoires. Synovial Treg cells shared more CDR3 sequences with iaTreg cells than with other blood Treg cells; Chao-Jaccard similarity confirmed closer relation. Blood iaTreg cells showed lower TCR diversity than other blood Treg cells, consistent with antigen-driven expansion.

The library was prepared using the immunoSEQ multiplex PCR assay. Adaptive Biotechnologies carried out the TCRbeta CDR3 sequencing. The source study handled its data this way. Repertoire similarity was assessed with the Chao-modified Jaccard index and with the median clonotype overlap from 200 random subsamples of equal sample size. Similarity analyses were performed using either productive nucleotide sequences or in silico-translated amino acid sequences. Hierarchical clustering with single linkage and t-SNE based on Chao-modified Jaccard distances were applied for the comparison of repertoires. After normalising for sample size, the researchers measured repertoire diversity with the Renyi index across a range of alpha values. This immuneACCESS table, as held by TCRdb, lists in-frame sequences with V and J called but not all clones. Of the missing ones, under half trace to an unresolved V gene in checked studies; the others have no known cause. For V, J and clone size, that table is used; D and trimming come from the DNA. The table for this sample shows around 6,400 clones. In total, the top ten clones hold more than 0.55% of the sample.

The germline V gene sets CDR1 to ENHRY and CDR2 to SYGVKD. The CDR3 contains 11 residues, cysteine and phenylalanine counted. DNA is not on record. As to this clone: Its binding antigen is unknown.

TCR repertoires were obtained from roughly 11 juvenile idiopathic arthritis patients with active disease who had not reached inactive disease, of whom 3 were polyarticular and 8 were oligoarticular. A median age of roughly 11 years (range roughly 2.1-25) and a median disease duration of around seven years (range 0.2-19.1) were recorded for the TCR-sequenced patients. Samples for TCR repertoire analysis were collected at two centres in Italy. Peripheral blood mononuclear cells were separated on a Histopaque-1077 density gradient and then cryopreserved in about 90% FCS with around 10% DMSO. The sequencing input was Treg cells from blood. According to the study, the label for this sample's cell subset or site signals: remaining (HLA-DR-negative) circulating blood Treg cells. This TCR came from a donor aged 2 to 35 with juvenile idiopathic arthritis. The chain is encoded by TRBV10-3 joined to TRBJ2-1; TCRdb names TRBD2, which stays unverified in the absence of DNA. This receptor has the CDR3 CAISVNNEQFF.